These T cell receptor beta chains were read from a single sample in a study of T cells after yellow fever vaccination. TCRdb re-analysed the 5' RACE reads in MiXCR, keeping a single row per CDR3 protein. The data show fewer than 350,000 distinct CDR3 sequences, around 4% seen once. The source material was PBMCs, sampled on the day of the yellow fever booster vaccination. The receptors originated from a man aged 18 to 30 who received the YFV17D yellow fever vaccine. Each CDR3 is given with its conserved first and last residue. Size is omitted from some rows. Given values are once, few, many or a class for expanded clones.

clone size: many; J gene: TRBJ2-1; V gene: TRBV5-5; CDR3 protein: CASSLTSGGFNEQFF
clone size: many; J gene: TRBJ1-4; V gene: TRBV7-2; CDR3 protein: CASSQQGGVEKLFF
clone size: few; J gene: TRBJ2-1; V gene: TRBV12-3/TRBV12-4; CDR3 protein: CASSFTGRGLYRPGQNEQFF
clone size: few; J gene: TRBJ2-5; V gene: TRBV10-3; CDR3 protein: CAISESSGGNQETQYF
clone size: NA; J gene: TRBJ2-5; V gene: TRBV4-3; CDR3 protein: CASSPGTSGETQETQYF
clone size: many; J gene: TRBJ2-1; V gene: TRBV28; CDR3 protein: CASSLVGYNEQFF
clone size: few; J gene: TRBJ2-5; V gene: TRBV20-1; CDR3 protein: CSARLSGGQSETQYF
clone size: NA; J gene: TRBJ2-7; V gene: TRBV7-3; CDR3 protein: CASSLMGGTYEQYF
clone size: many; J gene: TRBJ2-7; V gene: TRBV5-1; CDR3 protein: CASSLVAGGREQYF
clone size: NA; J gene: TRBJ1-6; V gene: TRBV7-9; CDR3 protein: CASRFLASPLHF
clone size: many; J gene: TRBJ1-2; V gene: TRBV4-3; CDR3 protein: CASSQDIAGGLSYGYTF
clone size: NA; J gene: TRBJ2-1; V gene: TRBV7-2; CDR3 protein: CASSGFTGPSYNEQFF
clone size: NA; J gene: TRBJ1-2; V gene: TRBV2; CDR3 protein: CASSEVTRFYGYTF
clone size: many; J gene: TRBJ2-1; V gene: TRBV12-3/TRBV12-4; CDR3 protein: CASSPPGSSGFVIF
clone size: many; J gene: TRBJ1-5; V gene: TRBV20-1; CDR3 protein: CSASSLAPGQPQHF
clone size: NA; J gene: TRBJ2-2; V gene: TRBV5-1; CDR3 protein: CASSLTGTGSSGELFF
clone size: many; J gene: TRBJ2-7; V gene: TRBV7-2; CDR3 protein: CASSLRGVREQYF
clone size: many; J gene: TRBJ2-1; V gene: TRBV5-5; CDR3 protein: CASSSDRGSRNEQFF
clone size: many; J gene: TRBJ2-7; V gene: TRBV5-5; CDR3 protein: CASSLAGLSSYEQYF
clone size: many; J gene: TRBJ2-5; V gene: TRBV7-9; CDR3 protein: CASSLDIEVGTQYF
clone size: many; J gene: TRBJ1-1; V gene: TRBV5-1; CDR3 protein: CASSTRGFDTEAFF
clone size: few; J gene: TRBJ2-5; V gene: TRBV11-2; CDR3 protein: CASSLGSGQGETQYF